Listed below are T cell receptor beta chains from one sample, sequenced in a study of cytomegalovirus exposure and HLA in healthy donors. Clones were sequenced by immunoSEQ multiplex PCR, and TCRdb holds only the in-frame ones, with some missing. Found here are roughly 200,000 clones, 79% of them singletons; the top ten hold more than 1.5%. Sample: PBMCs. Every receptor here comes from a girl under 18 in good health and CMV-seropositive. The CDR3 runs from the conserved cysteine through the conserved F or W. The D gene is left open where the match is weak. The size of a clone is reported for some rows only, either as once, few or many, or as a class for expanded clones.

d_gene: TRBD1; abundance: -; v_gene: TRBV6-5; len: 14; j_gene: TRBJ1-6; CDR3aa: CASSGQGRNSPLHF; CDR3nt: TGTGCCAGCAGTGGACAGGGAAGAAATTCACCCCTCCACTTT
d_gene: -; abundance: -; v_gene: TRBV9; len: 14; j_gene: TRBJ1-1; CDR3aa: CASSEDGGNTEAFF; CDR3nt: TGTGCCAGCAGCGAGGACGGGGGGAACACTGAAGCTTTCTTT
d_gene: TRBD2; abundance: -; v_gene: TRBV4-2; len: 15; j_gene: TRBJ2-3; CDR3aa: CASTPARGGTDTQYF; CDR3nt: TGTGCCAGCACCCCCGCGCGGGGGGGCACAGATACGCAGTATTTT
d_gene: -; abundance: -; v_gene: TRBV4-1; len: 16; j_gene: TRBJ2-5; CDR3aa: CASSQDFWGVEETQYF; CDR3nt: TGCGCCAGCAGCCAAGATTTTTGGGGAGTAGAGGAGACCCAGTACTTC
d_gene: TRBD1; abundance: few; v_gene: TRBV10-3; len: 13; j_gene: TRBJ2-7; CDR3aa: CAISEQGAPEQYF; CDR3nt: TGTGCCATCAGTGAACAGGGGGCGCCCGAGCAGTACTTC
d_gene: -; abundance: once; v_gene: TRBV7-2; len: 15; j_gene: TRBJ2-7; CDR3aa: CASSLGRGMTYEQYF; CDR3nt: TGTGCCAGCAGCCTAGGAAGGGGAATGACCTACGAGCAGTACTTC
d_gene: -; abundance: -; v_gene: TRBV6-6; len: 15; j_gene: TRBJ2-5; CDR3aa: CASSYVRGKQETQYF; CDR3nt: TGTGCCAGCAGTTACGTGAGAGGAAAGCAAGAGACCCAGTACTTC
d_gene: TRBD1; abundance: -; v_gene: TRBV6-1; len: 15; j_gene: TRBJ1-2; CDR3aa: CASSNAGTGRNGYTF; CDR3nt: TGTGCCAGCAGTAACGCCGGGACAGGGAGGAATGGCTACACCTTC
d_gene: -; abundance: -; v_gene: TRBV7-6; len: 14; j_gene: TRBJ1-2; CDR3aa: CASSLGEGNYGYTF; CDR3nt: TGTGCCAGCAGCTTAGGGGAGGGTAACTATGGCTACACCTTC
d_gene: TRBD1; abundance: once; v_gene: TRBV7-9; len: 15; j_gene: TRBJ2-5; CDR3aa: CASSVWTGKEKTQYF; CDR3nt: TGTGCCAGCAGCGTATGGACAGGGAAGGAGAAGACCCAGTACTTC
d_gene: TRBD1; abundance: -; v_gene: TRBV5-1; len: 15; j_gene: TRBJ2-7; CDR3aa: CASSQTRDSSYEQYF; CDR3nt: TGCGCCAGCAGTCAGACCCGGGACAGCTCCTACGAGCAGTACTTC
d_gene: TRBD1; abundance: -; v_gene: TRBV4-1; len: 14; j_gene: TRBJ2-7; CDR3aa: CASSQDRDSYEQYF; CDR3nt: TGCGCCAGCAGCCAAGATCGGGACAGTTACGAGCAGTACTTC
d_gene: TRBD1; abundance: -; v_gene: TRBV18; len: 15; j_gene: TRBJ2-1; CDR3aa: CASSSTGTVGNEQFF; CDR3nt: TGTGCCAGCTCATCTACGGGGACAGTGGGGAATGAGCAGTTCTTC
d_gene: TRBD1; abundance: -; v_gene: TRBV11-2; len: 14; j_gene: TRBJ2-7; CDR3aa: CASSYRGRTYEQYF; CDR3nt: TGTGCCAGCAGCTACAGGGGCCGGACCTACGAGCAGTACTTC
d_gene: TRBD1; abundance: -; v_gene: TRBV14; len: 15; j_gene: TRBJ2-5; CDR3aa: CASSSRRQGRETQYF; CDR3nt: TGTGCCAGCAGCTCGCGACGACAGGGCAGGGAGACCCAGTACTTC
d_gene: TRBD2; abundance: -; v_gene: TRBV5-1; len: 15; j_gene: TRBJ2-3; CDR3aa: CASTPRTSGGDTQYF; CDR3nt: TGCGCCAGCACCCCGAGGACTAGCGGGGGAGATACGCAGTATTTT
d_gene: TRBD1; abundance: -; v_gene: TRBV7-2; len: 19; j_gene: TRBJ1-2; CDR3aa: CASSLPPSLRDRENYGYTF; CDR3nt: TGTGCCAGCAGCCTTCCACCCTCCTTGCGGGACAGGGAAAACTATGGCTACACCTTC
d_gene: -; abundance: -; v_gene: TRBV11-3; len: 13; j_gene: TRBJ1-1; CDR3aa: CASSLGQYTEAFF; CDR3nt: TGTGCCAGCAGCCTCGGACAGTACACTGAAGCTTTCTTT
d_gene: -; abundance: -; v_gene: TRBV4-3; len: 15; j_gene: TRBJ1-1; CDR3aa: CASSQDAQGNTEAFF; CDR3nt: TGCGCCAGCAGCCAGGACGCACAGGGGAACACTGAAGCTTTCTTT
d_gene: -; abundance: -; v_gene: TRBV2; len: 13; j_gene: TRBJ1-2; CDR3aa: CASKYRANYGYTF; CDR3nt: TGTGCCAGCAAGTACAGGGCTAACTATGGCTACACCTTC
d_gene: -; abundance: -; v_gene: TRBV30; len: 13; j_gene: TRBJ1-3; CDR3aa: CAWSGGNGNTIYF; CDR3nt: TGTGCCTGGAGCGGGGGGAACGGTAACACCATATATTTT
d_gene: -; abundance: -; v_gene: TRBV6-4; len: 15; j_gene: TRBJ2-1; CDR3aa: CASSDSGSSYNEQFF; CDR3nt: TGTGCCAGCAGTGACTCTGGTAGCTCCTACAATGAGCAGTTCTTC
d_gene: -; abundance: -; v_gene: TRBV13; len: 18; j_gene: TRBJ2-3; CDR3aa: CASSLGLYGGSSTDTQYF; CDR3nt: TGTGCCAGCAGCTTAGGCCTTTATGGGGGGAGTAGCACAGATACGCAGTATTTT
d_gene: TRBD2; abundance: few; v_gene: TRBV7-8; len: 16; j_gene: TRBJ2-2; CDR3aa: CASSTPSGGYTGELFF; CDR3nt: TGTGCCAGCAGCACACCTAGCGGGGGGTACACCGGGGAGCTGTTTTTT
d_gene: -; abundance: -; v_gene: TRBV21-1; len: 14; j_gene: TRBJ2-2; CDR3aa: CASSKVKHTGELFF; CDR3nt: TGTGCCAGCAGCAAAGTGAAGCACACCGGGGAGCTGTTTTTT
d_gene: -; abundance: -; v_gene: TRBV10-3; len: 11; j_gene: TRBJ1-2; CDR3aa: CASQENYGYTF; CDR3nt: TGTGCCTCACAGGAGAACTATGGCTACACCTTC
d_gene: TRBD2; abundance: -; v_gene: TRBV6-4; len: 15; j_gene: TRBJ2-1; CDR3aa: CASSEGRGDHNEQFF; CDR3nt: TGTGCCAGCAGTGAAGGGCGGGGGGACCACAATGAGCAGTTCTTC
d_gene: -; abundance: -; v_gene: TRBV27; len: 15; j_gene: TRBJ2-1; CDR3aa: CASSVWGGANNEQFF; CDR3nt: TGTGCCAGCAGCGTATGGGGGGGGGCGAACAATGAGCAGTTCTTC
d_gene: TRBD1; abundance: -; v_gene: TRBV5-1; len: 16; j_gene: TRBJ2-5; CDR3aa: CASSLWAGGLQETQYF; CDR3nt: TGCGCCAGCAGCTTGTGGGCAGGGGGCCTCCAAGAGACCCAGTACTTC
d_gene: -; abundance: -; v_gene: TRBV7-2; len: 15; j_gene: TRBJ2-1; CDR3aa: CASSSGLSSYNEQFF; CDR3nt: TGTGCCAGCAGCTCGGGTCTGAGCTCCTACAATGAGCAGTTCTTC
d_gene: -; abundance: -; v_gene: TRBV7-2; len: 13; j_gene: TRBJ2-1; CDR3aa: CASSRGLNREQFF; CDR3nt: TGTGCCAGCAGCCGAGGACTTAACCGTGAGCAGTTCTTC
d_gene: TRBD1; abundance: -; v_gene: TRBV6-5; len: 16; j_gene: TRBJ2-3; CDR3aa: CAGSYSGQGLADTQYF; CDR3nt: TGTGCCGGCAGTTACTCTGGACAGGGATTAGCAGATACGCAGTATTTT
d_gene: -; abundance: once; v_gene: TRBV5-1; len: 15; j_gene: TRBJ2-3; CDR3aa: CASSRAETSTDTQYF; CDR3nt: TGCGCCAGCTCGAGGGCGGAAACTAGCACAGATACGCAGTATTTT
d_gene: -; abundance: few; v_gene: TRBV18; len: 16; j_gene: TRBJ1-4; CDR3aa: CASSPRQAATNEKLFF; CDR3nt: TGTGCCAGCTCACCAAGGCAGGCCGCAACTAATGAAAAACTGTTTTTT
d_gene: -; abundance: -; v_gene: TRBV12-5; len: 14; j_gene: TRBJ1-5; CDR3aa: CASGLVTQNQPQHF; CDR3nt: TGTGCTAGTGGTTTGGTAACGCAGAATCAGCCCCAGCATTTT
d_gene: TRBD2; abundance: -; v_gene: TRBV27; len: 15; j_gene: TRBJ2-7; CDR3aa: CASRSLGGFLDEQYF; CDR3nt: TGTGCCAGCCGCAGTTTGGGGGGGTTTTTGGACGAGCAGTACTTC
d_gene: TRBD2; abundance: -; v_gene: TRBV7-6; len: 17; j_gene: TRBJ2-5; CDR3aa: CASSLVLGTSGVKTQYF; CDR3nt: TGTGCCAGCAGCTTAGTTCTCGGGACTAGCGGGGTAAAGACCCAGTACTTC
d_gene: TRBD2; abundance: few; v_gene: TRBV2; len: 15; j_gene: TRBJ2-3; CDR3aa: CASSVRGGNTDTQYF; CDR3nt: TGTGCCAGCAGTGTACGGGGGGGCAACACAGATACGCAGTATTTT
d_gene: -; abundance: -; v_gene: TRBV11-3; len: 16; j_gene: TRBJ1-6; CDR3aa: CASSSTREPYNSPLHF; CDR3nt: TGTGCCAGCAGCTCGACCAGGGAACCCTATAATTCACCCCTCCACTTT
d_gene: TRBD2; abundance: few; v_gene: TRBV7-2; len: 18; j_gene: TRBJ2-3; CDR3aa: CASSFVAGGPSSTDTQYF; CDR3nt: TGTGCCAGCAGCTTCGTAGCGGGGGGACCTTCTAGCACAGATACGCAGTATTTT